This is a list of T cell receptor beta chains from one sample in a study of T cells in Graves' hyperthyroidism and ophthalmopathy. TCRdb re-called the multiplex PCR reads with MiXCR, one entry per CDR3 protein. Of over 700,000 distinct CDR3 sequences in the sample, approximately 19% were seen once. Sequenced: blood. The receptors were gathered from a woman aged 45-65 years with Graves' hyperthyroidism that later progressed to Graves' ophthalmopathy. Both conserved end residues are part of each CDR3. A D gene is named only where the DNA matches it firmly. For some rows the clone size is stated as once, few or many, or as a class when expanded; others skip it.

v_call: TRBV12-3/TRBV12-4; clone_size: many; d_call: TRBD2; j_call: TRBJ2-1; cdr3_aa: CASTQIAGGWNEQFF; cdr3_nt: TGTGCCAGCACCCAGATAGCGGGGGGATGGAATGAGCAGTTCTTC
v_call: TRBV5-4; clone_size: NA; d_call: TRBD2; j_call: TRBJ2-3; cdr3_aa: CASSLESAGGHTDTQYF; cdr3_nt: TGTGCCAGCAGCTTGGAATCAGCGGGGGGGCACACAGATACGCAGTATTTT
v_call: TRBV19; clone_size: NA; d_call: TRBD1; j_call: TRBJ2-5; cdr3_aa: CASSMSLGQGARETQYF; cdr3_nt: TGTGCCAGTAGTATGAGCTTGGGACAGGGGGCTCGAGAGACCCAGTACTTC
v_call: TRBV12-3/TRBV12-4; clone_size: many; d_call: NA; j_call: TRBJ1-1; cdr3_aa: CASTLTEFNTEAFF; cdr3_nt: TGTGCCAGCACCTTGACAGAATTTAACACTGAAGCTTTCTTT
v_call: TRBV13; clone_size: many; d_call: NA; j_call: TRBJ1-6; cdr3_aa: CASSSNPRFNSPLHF; cdr3_nt: TGTGCCAGCAGCTCGAATCCTCGGTTTAATTCACCCCTCCACTTT
v_call: TRBV20-1; clone_size: many; d_call: TRBD1; j_call: TRBJ2-3; cdr3_aa: CSAPRDRGTDTQYF; cdr3_nt: TGCAGTGCTCCCAGGGACAGGGGCACAGATACGCAGTATTTT
v_call: TRBV6-1; clone_size: few; d_call: NA; j_call: TRBJ1-1; cdr3_aa: CASSPEGGVSEAFF; cdr3_nt: TGTGCCAGCAGTCCCGAGGGGGGAGTCTCTGAAGCTTTCTTT
v_call: TRBV18; clone_size: few; d_call: TRBD1; j_call: TRBJ2-2; cdr3_aa: CASSPGTGRNTGELFF; cdr3_nt: TGTGCCAGCTCACCAGGGACAGGCAGAAACACCGGGGAGCTGTTTTTT
v_call: TRBV11-3; clone_size: NA; d_call: NA; j_call: TRBJ2-3; cdr3_aa: CASSSLGQPQYF; cdr3_nt: TGTGCCAGCAGCTCCCTGGGGCAGCCGCAGTATTTT
v_call: TRBV7-9; clone_size: few; d_call: NA; j_call: TRBJ1-1; cdr3_aa: CASSYGSGLEAFF; cdr3_nt: TGTGCCAGCAGCTATGGAAGTGGGCTGGAAGCTTTCTTT
v_call: TRBV4-1; clone_size: NA; d_call: TRBD2; j_call: TRBJ2-7; cdr3_aa: CASSPSSGGPIEQYF; cdr3_nt: TGCGCCAGCAGCCCCTCTAGCGGGGGACCCATAGAGCAGTACTTC
v_call: TRBV9; clone_size: NA; d_call: NA; j_call: TRBJ2-3; cdr3_aa: CASSQGHRTDTQYF; cdr3_nt: TGTGCCAGCAGCCAGGGACATCGCACAGATACGCAGTATTTT
v_call: TRBV4-2; clone_size: few; d_call: NA; j_call: TRBJ2-2; cdr3_aa: CASSQDSVAGELFF; cdr3_nt: TGTGCCAGCAGCCAAGATTCGGTAGCCGGGGAGCTGTTTTTT
v_call: TRBV11-2; clone_size: many; d_call: TRBD2; j_call: TRBJ2-5; cdr3_aa: CASSHKPLAGGRETQYF; cdr3_nt: TGTGCCAGCAGCCACAAACCCCTAGCGGGGGGCCGGGAGACCCAGTACTTC
v_call: TRBV20-1; clone_size: NA; d_call: NA; j_call: TRBJ1-4; cdr3_aa: CSAFPGEQVMVKLFF; cdr3_nt: TGCAGTGCTTTCCCCGGGGAGCAGGTCATGGTAAAACTGTTTTTT
v_call: TRBV6-1; clone_size: NA; d_call: NA; j_call: TRBJ2-1; cdr3_aa: CASCEAYNEQFF; cdr3_nt: TGTGCCAGCTGCGAGGCCTACAATGAGCAGTTCTTC
v_call: TRBV20-1; clone_size: many; d_call: NA; j_call: TRBJ1-2; cdr3_aa: CSAQRRRDSTKVGYTF; cdr3_nt: TGCAGTGCTCAAAGACGCCGGGACTCTACTAAAGTTGGCTACACCTTC
v_call: TRBV15; clone_size: many; d_call: TRBD1; j_call: TRBJ1-5; cdr3_aa: CATSRYPGQGVYSNQPQHF; cdr3_nt: TGTGCCACCAGCAGATATCCGGGACAGGGGGTTTATAGCAATCAGCCCCAGCATTTT
v_call: TRBV3-1; clone_size: many; d_call: TRBD2; j_call: TRBJ2-1; cdr3_aa: CASSPAGLENNEQFF; cdr3_nt: TGTGCCAGCAGCCCAGCGGGACTAGAAAACAATGAGCAGTTCTTC
v_call: TRBV18; clone_size: NA; d_call: TRBD2; j_call: TRBJ2-1; cdr3_aa: CASSPSTGGDNEQFF; cdr3_nt: TGTGCCAGCTCACCATCGACGGGGGGGGACAATGAGCAGTTCTTC
v_call: TRBV20-1; clone_size: NA; d_call: TRBD2; j_call: TRBJ2-5; cdr3_aa: CSARVTSGSNQETQYF; cdr3_nt: TGCAGTGCTAGAGTCACTAGCGGGTCAAACCAAGAGACCCAGTACTTC
v_call: TRBV4-2; clone_size: NA; d_call: TRBD2; j_call: TRBJ2-1; cdr3_aa: CASSQLSSGGNEQFF; cdr3_nt: TGTGCCAGCAGCCAGTTGTCTAGCGGGGGCAATGAGCAGTTCTTC
v_call: TRBV3-1; clone_size: NA; d_call: TRBD2; j_call: TRBJ2-1; cdr3_aa: CASSHQSGGPNNEQFF; cdr3_nt: TGTGCCAGCAGCCATCAAAGCGGGGGGCCGAACAATGAGCAGTTCTTC
v_call: TRBV5-4; clone_size: few; d_call: NA; j_call: TRBJ1-2; cdr3_aa: CASSFEATPNYGYTF; cdr3_nt: TGTGCCAGCAGCTTTGAGGCGACCCCTAACTATGGCTACACCTTC
v_call: TRBV20-1; clone_size: many; d_call: NA; j_call: TRBJ2-5; cdr3_aa: CSARRQGSETQYF; cdr3_nt: TGCAGTGCTAGACGGCAGGGGAGCGAGACCCAGTACTTC
v_call: TRBV12-3/TRBV12-4; clone_size: NA; d_call: NA; j_call: TRBJ1-1; cdr3_aa: CASSLGRSSTEAFF; cdr3_nt: TGTGCCAGCAGCCTAGGACGATCGAGCACTGAAGCTTTCTTT
v_call: TRBV30; clone_size: many; d_call: NA; j_call: TRBJ2-5; cdr3_aa: CAWSVLGLETQYF; cdr3_nt: TGTGCCTGGAGTGTACTGGGTTTAGAGACCCAGTACTTC
v_call: TRBV2; clone_size: many; d_call: NA; j_call: TRBJ1-1; cdr3_aa: CASNPGREDTEAFF; cdr3_nt: TGTGCCAGTAATCCGGGCAGGGAGGACACTGAAGCTTTCTTT
v_call: TRBV11-2; clone_size: NA; d_call: NA; j_call: TRBJ1-5; cdr3_aa: CASRLNGGASNQPQHF; cdr3_nt: TGTGCCAGCAGATTAAACGGGGGGGCTAGCAATCAGCCCCAGCATTTT
v_call: TRBV3-1; clone_size: many; d_call: NA; j_call: TRBJ1-1; cdr3_aa: CASSTEGVNTEAFF; cdr3_nt: TGTGCCAGCAGCACCGAGGGGGTGAACACTGAAGCTTTCTTT
v_call: TRBV12-3/TRBV12-4; clone_size: many; d_call: TRBD2; j_call: TRBJ2-2; cdr3_aa: CASSFSRLGTSFPGELFF; cdr3_nt: TGTGCCAGCAGTTTTTCGCGCTTGGGGACTAGCTTCCCCGGGGAGCTGTTTTTT
v_call: TRBV5-5; clone_size: NA; d_call: TRBD1; j_call: TRBJ2-1; cdr3_aa: CASSLGDRVVAVYEQFF; cdr3_nt: TGTGCCAGCAGCTTGGGTGACAGGGTCGTGGCCGTTTATGAGCAGTTCTTC
v_call: TRBV20-1; clone_size: many; d_call: TRBD2; j_call: TRBJ2-1; cdr3_aa: CSARPRGGSHNEQFF; cdr3_nt: TGCAGTGCTAGACCTCGGGGGGGGTCCCACAATGAGCAGTTCTTC
v_call: TRBV2; clone_size: many; d_call: TRBD1; j_call: TRBJ2-2; cdr3_aa: CASRLQGFTGELFF; cdr3_nt: TGTGCCAGCAGGCTACAGGGGTTCACCGGGGAGCTGTTTTTT
v_call: TRBV15; clone_size: NA; d_call: TRBD1; j_call: TRBJ1-2; cdr3_aa: CATSGTDTGASYGYTF; cdr3_nt: TGTGCCACCAGCGGTACGGACACAGGGGCCTCCTATGGCTACACCTTC
v_call: TRBV7-9; clone_size: many; d_call: TRBD2; j_call: TRBJ2-5; cdr3_aa: CASAIGTSWGTQYF; cdr3_nt: TGTGCCAGCGCGATTGGGACTAGCTGGGGGACCCAGTACTTC
v_call: TRBV5-1; clone_size: NA; d_call: NA; j_call: TRBJ2-3; cdr3_aa: CASSLETPYTDTQYF; cdr3_nt: TGCGCCAGCAGCTTGGAGACACCTTACACAGATACGCAGTATTTT
v_call: TRBV5-8; clone_size: NA; d_call: NA; j_call: TRBJ2-1; cdr3_aa: CASSLAGSPYNEQFF; cdr3_nt: TGTGCCAGCAGCTTGGCAGGTAGCCCCTACAATGAGCAGTTCTTC
v_call: TRBV2; clone_size: many; d_call: TRBD1; j_call: TRBJ2-7; cdr3_aa: CASRGQGVSYEQYF; cdr3_nt: TGTGCCAGCAGAGGACAGGGGGTGAGCTACGAGCAGTACTTC
v_call: TRBV6-2/TRBV6-3; clone_size: once; d_call: NA; j_call: TRBJ1-4; cdr3_aa: CASRTFGDEKLFF; cdr3_nt: TGTGCCAGCAGGACATTCGGAGATGAAAAACTGTTTTTT
v_call: TRBV5-1; clone_size: NA; d_call: NA; j_call: TRBJ2-2; cdr3_aa: CASSPPEHTGELFF; cdr3_nt: TGCGCCAGCAGCCCGCCGGAGCACACCGGGGAGCTGTTTTTT
v_call: TRBV20-1; clone_size: few; d_call: NA; j_call: TRBJ1-2; cdr3_aa: CSARDTGRLYGYTF; cdr3_nt: TGCAGTGCTAGAGATACAGGGCGCCTCTATGGCTACACCTTC
v_call: TRBV3-1; clone_size: many; d_call: NA; j_call: TRBJ1-1; cdr3_aa: CASSQEAGTAAFF; cdr3_nt: TGTGCCAGCAGCCAGGAAGCAGGTACGGCAGCTTTCTTT
v_call: TRBV5-1; clone_size: NA; d_call: TRBD1; j_call: TRBJ1-1; cdr3_aa: CASSSVQGALNEAFF; cdr3_nt: TGCGCCAGCAGCTCTGTACAGGGGGCTTTGAATGAAGCTTTCTTT
v_call: TRBV5-1; clone_size: NA; d_call: NA; j_call: TRBJ1-2; cdr3_aa: CASSLEPGNPRGYTF; cdr3_nt: TGCGCCAGCAGCTTGGAGCCAGGGAACCCGAGGGGCTACACCTTC
v_call: TRBV9; clone_size: NA; d_call: TRBD1; j_call: TRBJ1-1; cdr3_aa: CASSVAGRGLVSEAFF; cdr3_nt: TGTGCCAGCAGCGTAGCCGGCAGGGGGCTAGTTTCTGAAGCTTTCTTT
v_call: TRBV7-6; clone_size: few; d_call: TRBD1; j_call: TRBJ2-3; cdr3_aa: CASSYGQAHSQYF; cdr3_nt: TGTGCCAGCAGCTACGGACAGGCACATTCGCAGTATTTT
v_call: TRBV5-1; clone_size: many; d_call: TRBD1; j_call: TRBJ1-1; cdr3_aa: CASRTGPMNTEAFF; cdr3_nt: TGCGCCAGCAGGACAGGGCCCATGAACACTGAAGCTTTCTTT
v_call: TRBV20-1; clone_size: many; d_call: NA; j_call: TRBJ1-5; cdr3_aa: CSARKVGGDQPQHF; cdr3_nt: TGCAGTGCTAGAAAGGTCGGGGGGGATCAGCCCCAGCATTTT
v_call: TRBV11-2; clone_size: many; d_call: NA; j_call: TRBJ2-2; cdr3_aa: CASSLDVDSTGELFF; cdr3_nt: TGTGCCAGCAGCTTAGATGTGGACAGCACCGGGGAGCTGTTTTTT
v_call: TRBV12-3/TRBV12-4; clone_size: many; d_call: NA; j_call: TRBJ1-4; cdr3_aa: CASSSGLYEKLFF; cdr3_nt: TGTGCCAGCAGTTCGGGACTTTATGAAAAACTGTTTTTT